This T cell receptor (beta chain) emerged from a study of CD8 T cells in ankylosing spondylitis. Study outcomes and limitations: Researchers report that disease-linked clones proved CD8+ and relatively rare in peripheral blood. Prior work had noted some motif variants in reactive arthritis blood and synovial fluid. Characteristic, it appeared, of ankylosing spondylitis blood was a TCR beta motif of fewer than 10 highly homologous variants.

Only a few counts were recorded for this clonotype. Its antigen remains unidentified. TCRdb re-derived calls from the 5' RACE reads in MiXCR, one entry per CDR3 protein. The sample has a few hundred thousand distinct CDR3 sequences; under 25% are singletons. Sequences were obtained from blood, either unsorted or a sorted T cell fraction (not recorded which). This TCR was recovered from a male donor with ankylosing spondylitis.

The CDR3 protein is CASSSAFGETQYF. DNA of the CDR3: TGTGCCAGCAGCTCAGCATTTGGGGAGACCCAGTACTTC. The rearrangement joins TRBV6-1 to TRBJ2-5, with D hard to call. Trimming took 6 bases from V and 5 from J, leaving 13 bases between them. CDR1 and CDR2 from the germline V gene are MNHNS and SASEGT. The CDR3 consists of 13 residues.